Listed below are T cell receptor beta chains from one sample, sequenced in a study of cytomegalovirus exposure and HLA in healthy donors. The data were produced by immunoSEQ multiplex PCR, yet TCRdb's version contains in-frame clones alone and is incomplete. The table lists about 160,000 clones, around nine tenths of them singletons. The sample consisted of PBMCs. The source is a woman aged 18-35 years in good health and CMV-seronegative. Both conserved end residues are part of each CDR3. Clone size is not always given. Where it is, it says once, few, many or a class for expanded clones.

>TRBV5-6|few
CASSLTGYSYEQYF
>TRBV7-8|-
CASSLGYRGKNYGYTF
>TRBV4-1|few
CASSQAGRATEAFF
>TRBV5-1|-
CASSLGQQGIGGNTIYF
>TRBV6-6|-
CASRSVGTSQKEQFF
>TRBV19|few
CASSIQGGAGEAFF
>TRBV5-1|once
CASSLGWGAYNEQFF
>TRBV11-2|-
CASSWRQAYEQYF
>TRBV28|-
CASTDGGVGTEAFF
>TRBV5-1|once
CASNPQNQETQYF
>TRBV5-4|-
CASSLGGDRSGNTIYF
>TRBV5-6|-
CASSLEGTGGRNIQYF
>TRBV9|-
CASTEDRAGGYTF
>TRBV4-1|-
CASSLILAGGQRNEQFF
>TRBV7-7|-
CASSYGLAGSQETQYF
>TRBV7-9|few
CASRQSRGVNAEAFF
>TRBV19|-
CASSHSNTEAFF
>TRBV2|-
CASSELDTAGNSPLHF
>TRBV9|-
CASSVASGGASGELFF
>TRBV19|-
CASSLDWTGHGNTIYF
>TRBV4-2|-
CASSHGLEKETQYF
>TRBV19|-
CASTGDWNEKLFF
>TRBV6-6|-
CASSLPGTDTQYF
>TRBV11-2|-
CASSLGLAGYSQLNEQFF
>TRBV2|-
CASSESAAGELFF
>TRBV28|-
CASSSLTGTSTDTQYF
>TRBV28|-
CASFHLNEQFF
>TRBV5-1|-
CASSLGLGVGDTQYF
>TRBV10-3|-
CAISERGQGSYEQYF
>TRBV21-1|few
CASSKRGQDGTYEQYF
>TRBV5-6|few
CASSLGFGRGHYEQYF
>TRBV27|-
CASSPSPGVYEQYF
>TRBV10-2|-
CASSDGVGYGYTF
>TRBV5-6|-
CASSLRQGGLSYEQFF
>TRBV5-4|once
CASSLERGDTEAFF
>TRBV29-1|-
CSVGGGGNQPQHF
>TRBV19|-
CASREEGSYNSPLHF
>TRBV7-6|few
CASSLDGRQTGGSNTIYF
>TRBV7-2|once
CASSLAGGPGETQYF
>TRBV25-1|-
CASSPNGAGVNNYGYTF
>TRBV14|once
CASSQSEAGGPYEQYF
>TRBV6-1|-
CASPSPQPSSYEQYF
>TRBV25-1|-
CASSPTGHGNTIYF
>TRBV6-6|few
CASSYGGQPWGAFF
>TRBV6-5|-
CASSDRGSTDTQYF
>TRBV7-3|-
CASSSGLAPYEQYF
>TRBV28|once
CASSFMPLQPQHF
>TRBV5-1|-
CASRSTGTVNEKLFF
>TRBV7-9|few
CASSPGGSYEQYF
>TRBV7-9|-
CASTDLQGYHIQYF
>TRBV4-1|-
CASSQESSGAAGYTF
>TRBV6-5|-
CASSYSGGALNYGYTF
>TRBV14|-
CASSPGGYRESGANVLTF
>TRBV27|-
CASSPTGVNYGYTF